The sequence of this T cell receptor beta chain was determined in a study of cytomegalovirus exposure and HLA in healthy donors. Study outcomes and limitations: A few of the chains that were CMV-associated were confirmed in vitro to be specific for CMV antigens. Cytomegalovirus association was assigned to about 150 TCR beta chains.

The donors were part of the validation cohort, which consisted of under 150 subjects and was separate from the first cohort of under 850 subjects. With respect to this clone: The antigen is unknown.

Clones were read by immunoSEQ multiplex PCR, and TCRdb kept only the in-frame ones, dropping some. The data show 150,000 to 200,000 clones, about 90% seen once. The sequence was collected from a young woman in good health and CMV-seropositive. Sequencing was performed on PBMCs.

The CDR3 protein is CASSPGPGEGEQYF. The CDR3 nucleotides are TGTGCCAGCAGTCCCGGGCCGGGGGAGGGCGAGCAGTACTTC. This chain links TRBV6-5 with TRBJ2-7; TRBD2 aligns across 7 bases. Trimming cost V 5 bases and J 6 bases; bases outside gene matches: 10. Germline loops: CDR1 MNHEY, CDR2 SVGAGI. CDR3 length: 14 residues.